Listed here are 30 T cell receptor beta chains from one sample, sequenced in a study of neurological immune-mediated disorders. Time point here: longitudinal time-point 2. TCRdb analysed the 5' RACE reads with MiXCR anew, one entry per CDR3 protein. Here the sample spans about 80,000 distinct CDR3 sequences, over 4.5% being singletons. The specimen sequenced was PBMCs. These receptors came from a woman aged 55-70 years with multiple sclerosis.

This clonotype has at least ten counts. V gene TRBV10-1 combines with J gene TRBJ2-2; 7 positions match TRBD1. Germline V gives CDR1 WNHNN, CDR2 SYGVQD (reference sequence). With 5 bases clipped from V and 3 bases from J, the junction kept 3 bases outside the gene matches. CDR3 length: 14 amino acids. The CDR3 region has the DNA TGCGCCAGCAGTCGGCAGGGGGACACCGGGGAGCTGTTTTTT. This translates into CASSRQGDTGELFF.

Ten or more counts support this clonotype. The V and J genes are TRBV6-2 or TRBV6-3 and TRBJ2-1, with 7 bases aligning to TRBD2. Looked up from germline, CDR1 is MNHEY and CDR2 is SVGEGT. This CDR3 is built from 16 residues. With 0 bases clipped from V and 4 bases from J, the junction kept 6 bases outside the gene matches. The DNA of the CDR3 is TGTGCCAGCAGTTACTCTTGGAGCGGGGTTTACAATGAGCAGTTCTTC. Its translation is CASSYSWSGVYNEQFF.

This clonotype came up many times. V is TRBV20-1 and J is TRBJ1-2; TRBD1 agrees at 10 bases. This CDR3 is 14 amino acids long. V was pared by 5 bases and J by 6 bases, with 9 bases of the junction left unmatched. CDR1 is DFQATT, CDR2 SNEGSKA, per germline (reference sequence). The CDR3, as DNA: TGCAGTGCTCCTCCAGCCGGGACAGGGGATGGCTACACCTTC. Amino acid sequence: CSAPPAGTGDGYTF.

This clonotype was seen at least ten times. The chain has TRBV29-1 and TRBJ1-2; no reliable D call. CDR1 SQVTM and CDR2 ANQGSEA come from the germline V gene. The V end was cut by 2 bases, the J end by 8 bases, with 15 bases between. The CDR3 contains 13 residues. The CDR3 loop reads CSVESNGQPGYTF. In DNA, the CDR3 is TGCAGCGTTGAATCGAACGGGCAGCCAGGCTACACCTTC.

This clonotype came up many times. The J gene is TRBJ2-2, the V gene TRBV12-3 or TRBV12-4, with unresolved D. V was clipped by 2 bases and J by 7 bases, with 17 bases between them. The CDR3 totals 16 residues. CDR3 nucleotides: TGTGCCAGCAGTTTACCCCCAGGTGGGGTAGGCGGGGAGCTGTTTTTT. It yields the protein CASSLPPGGVGGELFF.

This sequence joins TRBV29-1 and TRBJ1-3, with D unclear. The CDR3 has 12 amino acids. V lost 7 bases and J 5 bases, leaving 12 bases between the germline ends. CDR1 SQVTM and CDR2 ANQGSEA come from the germline V gene. For the CDR3, the DNA is TGCAGCGCTACGGAGCCTAGAAACACCATATATTTT. It encodes CSATEPRNTIYF.

The gene calls are TRBV5-1 and TRBJ2-5; 7 bases agree with TRBD1. The germline V gene encodes CDR1 SGHRS and CDR2 YFSETQ. The V segment lost 4 bases and the J segment 1 base; nucleotides outside the gene matches: 7. CDR3 length equals 15 residues. The CDR3 region is CASSRQGFSQETQYF. The DNA for the CDR3 is TGCGCCAGCAGCCGACAGGGATTTTCCCAAGAGACCCAGTACTTC.

In this sample, this clonotype turned up many times. The V call is TRBV7-9, the J call TRBJ1-4; 7 bases align to TRBD1. After removal of 5 bases from V and 0 bases from J, the junction contained 3 bases not matched to a gene. The germline V gene encodes CDR1 SEHNR and CDR2 FQNEAQ (reference sequence). This CDR3 spans 15 amino acids. The CDR3 is CASSPQGATNEKLFF. CDR3 in DNA: TGTGCCAGCAGCCCCCAGGGGGCAACTAATGAAAAACTGTTTTTT.

The chain links TRBV7-6 to TRBJ2-5; D remains unclear. With 3 bases removed from V and 1 base from J, the gap between germline ends came to 9 bases. This CDR3 has 14 residues. CDR1 is SGHVS, CDR2 FNYEAQ, per germline. The CDR3 nucleotides read TGTGCCAGCAGCTTTACTAAGTCCCAAGAGACCCAGTACTTC. Amino acid sequence: CASSFTKSQETQYF.

At least ten counts were recorded for this clonotype. The rearrangement joins TRBV5-1 to TRBJ2-4; 7 bases map to TRBD1. Per germline, CDR1 SGHRS and CDR2 YFSETQ. This CDR3 region has 16 residues. V lost 5 bases and J lost 0; bases outside the gene matches: 8. The CDR3 loop is CASREGQALAKNIQYF. Written as DNA, the CDR3 is TGCGCCAGCAGGGAAGGACAGGCGCTAGCCAAAAACATTCAGTACTTC.

This clonotype was counted ten times or more. The chain joins TRBV29-1 to TRBJ1-1, with 9 positions matching TRBD1. V lost 2 bases and J lost 10; bases outside the gene matches: 2. The CDR3 contains 11 residues. In germline, CDR1 is SQVTM, CDR2 ANQGSEA. The CDR3, as DNA: TGCAGCGTTGAAAGGGGACAGGGAGCTTTCTTT. Its translation is CSVERGQGAFF.

In this sample, this clonotype turned up many times. This chain connects TRBV5-1 to TRBJ2-1, with 8 nucleotides matching TRBD1. V lost 5 bases and J lost 0; bases outside the gene matches: 4. CDR3 length: 15 amino acids. Germline values: CDR1 SGHRS, CDR2 YFSETQ. The CDR3 spells CASSRDRTSYNEQFF. CDR3 sequence (DNA): TGCGCCAGCAGTCGGGACAGGACCTCCTACAATGAGCAGTTCTTC.

This clonotype was seen repeatedly, ten times or more. The CDR3, as DNA: TGCAGTGCTACAGGACAGGAACGGAGCAATCAGCCCCAGCATTTT. It encodes CSATGQERSNQPQHF. This sequence joins TRBV20-1 and TRBJ1-5; 7 bases map to TRBD1. The CDR3 is made up of 15 amino acids. The germline CDR1 and CDR2 sequences are DFQATT and SNEGSKA (reference sequence). With V trimmed by 4 bases and J by 1 base, 7 bases remained unmatched.

V is TRBV30 and J is TRBJ1-1; the D is unclear. The ends were cut back, 7 bases at V and 11 bases at J, with 11 bases in the middle. CDR1 is GTSNPN, CDR2 SVGIG, per germline (reference sequence). This CDR3 has 9 amino acids. The CDR3 coding sequence is TGTGCCTCAGGACCCGAGGCTTTCTTT. It encodes CASGPEAFF.

This clonotype has a count of ten or more. CDR3 residues: CASSLGTGASTDTQYF. CDR3 nucleotide sequence: TGTGCCAGCAGCTTAGGGACAGGGGCCAGCACAGATACGCAGTATTTT. The chain couples TRBV11-2 to TRBJ2-3; 9 positions match TRBD1. The CDR3 extends over 16 amino acids. The V and J ends lost 1 base and 0 bases, in that order; junction bases with no gene match: 2. Germline lookup yields CDR1 SGHAT and CDR2 FQNNGV. The variable domain in full, with the rest retrieved from reference TRBV11-2 and TRBJ2-3, is EAGVAQSPRYKIIEKRQSVAFWCNPISGHATLYWYQQILGQGPKLLIQFQNNGVVDDSQLPKDRFSAERLKGVDSTLKIQPAKLEDSAVYLCASSLGTGASTDTQYFGPGTRLTVL.

Ten or more counts support this clonotype. The CDR3 here is CSARRQPLGDEQFF. The CDR3 nucleotides are TGCAGTGCTAGACGGCAGCCTCTGGGAGATGAGCAGTTCTTC. This chain links TRBV20-1 with TRBJ2-1; tentative D call: TRBD2 (5 bases). The CDR3 runs 14 residues. Germline lookup yields CDR1 DFQATT and CDR2 SNEGSKA (reference sequence). The V end was cut by 2 bases, the J end by 8 bases, with 16 bases between.

This clonotype was observed at least ten times. The V and J genes are TRBV20-1 and TRBJ1-5; D remains unclear. Germline CDR1 reads DFQATT; CDR2 reads SNEGSKA (reference sequence). V shed 3 bases and J shed 2 bases, with 8 bases lying between them. The CDR3 has 13 residues. The CDR3 loop reads CSARRDGNQPQHF. The CDR3 DNA sequence: TGCAGTGCTAGGCGAGACGGCAATCAGCCCCAGCATTTT.

This clonotype has ten or more counts. J is TRBJ1-2 and V is TRBV28; D is perhaps TRBD1 (6 bases). The germline V and J ends were trimmed by 8 bases and 4 bases, with 20 bases remaining between them. CDR3 length: 15 residues. Germline loops: CDR1 MDHEN, CDR2 SYDVKM. CDR3 loop: CASEYPGARGYGYTF. CDR3 coding DNA: TGTGCCAGCGAATACCCGGGGGCGCGGGGCTATGGCTACACCTTC.

V gene TRBV11-3 combines with J gene TRBJ2-1; 13 bases line up with TRBD2. CDR1 SGHNT and CDR2 YENEEA come from the germline V gene. The length of the CDR3 is 15 residues. The trim removed 4 bases at V and 6 bases at J, leaving 3 bases unmatched. The CDR3 nucleotides read TGTGCCAGCAGCTGGACTAGCGGGGGACCCAATGAGCAGTTCTTC. It translates to CASSWTSGGPNEQFF. Based on the CDR3 plus reference TRBV11-3 and TRBJ2-1, the full variable domain is EAGVVQSPRYKIIEKKQPVAFWCNPISGHNTLYWYLQNLGQGPELLIRYENEEAVDDSQLPKDRFSAERLKGVDSTLKIQPAELGDSAVYLCASSWTSGGPNEQFFGPGTRLTVL.

This clonotype came up once. A much more abundant neighbour one base away suggests this may be a read error. The rearrangement joins TRBV18 to TRBJ1-1; TRBD1 matches at 7 bases. The CDR3 is 15 amino acids. Germline CDR1 is KGHSH and CDR2 is LQKENI. V was clipped by 3 bases and J by 9 bases; unmatched bases: 13. CDR3 coding DNA: TGTGCCAGCTCACCGTTTTCCACCGACAGGGCTCAAGCTTTCTTT. Its protein is CASSPFSTDRAQAFF.

This clonotype was seen more than once but under ten times. Its ends do not fully match the called genes, so a read error is possible. V is TRBV7-7 and J is TRBJ2-5, with TRBD1 as a possible D gene (6 bases). The CDR3 covers 15 residues. Germline loops: CDR1 SSHAT, CDR2 FNYEAQ (reference sequence). The CDR3 reads CASSYLLLGAETQYF. DNA for the CDR3: TGTGCTAGCAGCTACCTACTCTTGGGGGCAGAGACCCAGTACTTC.

This clonotype was seen at least ten times. The CDR3 loop reads CASSFYSGESSPLHF. The DNA of the CDR3 is TGTGCCAGCAGCTTTTACTCAGGGGAAAGTTCACCCCTCCACTTT. The rearrangement joins TRBV7-2 to TRBJ1-6, with D possibly TRBD1 on 6 matching bases. This CDR3 comprises 15 residues. The V end was cut by 3 bases, the J end by 9 bases, with 15 bases between. CDR1 is SGHTA and CDR2 is FQGNSA in the germline V gene.

Remarks on this clonotype: With a much larger clone just one base away, this may be a read error. The J gene is TRBJ1-1, the V gene TRBV5-5; D gene ambiguous. The CDR3 contains 14 residues. Per the germline V gene, CDR1 is SGHKS and CDR2 is YYEKEE (reference sequence). CDR3 bases: TGTGCCAGCAGCCCCCCTGTTTCCGCCACTGAAGCTTTATTT. Its protein product is CASSPPVSATEALF.

The table lists this clonotype with many counts. This chain joins TRBV7-9 and TRBJ2-1, with D hard to call. The CDR3 consists of 11 residues. V gave up 0 bases and J gave up 14 bases, with 8 bases separating them. Germline V gene lookup returns CDR1 SEHNR and CDR2 FQNEAQ (reference sequence). CDR3 sequence: CASSLAARKFF. The CDR3 DNA sequence: TGTGCCAGCAGCTTAGCGGCCAGGAAGTTCTTC.

This clonotype occurred many times. The gene calls are TRBV20-1 and TRBJ2-6, with 9 bases fitting TRBD1. Germline-derived CDR1 and CDR2 are DFQATT and SNEGSKA (reference sequence). V trimming: 2 bases; J trimming: 4 bases; junction bases outside the gene matches: 18. CDR3 length equals 20 residues. CDR3 bases: TGCAGTGCTAGACCGGAAGGTGGACAGGGGAAGTTTACGGGGGCCAACGTCCTGACTTTC. The encoded protein is CSARPEGGQGKFTGANVLTF.

This clonotype was counted many times. The rearrangement links TRBV5-1 to TRBJ1-4; D remains unclear. Trimming stripped 4 bases from V and 5 bases from J, with 12 bases between. This CDR3 contains 14 residues. The germline V gene has CDR1 SGHRS and CDR2 YFSETQ. CDR3 in amino acids: CASSRLPANEKLFF. The CDR3 DNA is TGCGCCAGCAGCCGCCTACCGGCCAATGAAAAACTGTTTTTT.

This clonotype was counted between two and nine times. The genes are TRBV7-8 and TRBJ1-1; the D is unclear. Germline V CDR1 and CDR2: SGHVS, FQNEAQ. Trimming pared 5 bases from V and 0 bases from J, leaving 7 bases between. This CDR3 is built from 13 residues. The DNA for the CDR3 is TGTGCCAGCAGCGCTCAAGTGAACACTGAAGCTTTCTTT. It is translated as CASSAQVNTEAFF. Together with reference TRBV7-8 and TRBJ1-1, the CDR3 gives the full variable domain: GAGVSQSPRYKVAKRGQDVALRCDPISGHVSLFWYQQALGQGPEFLTYFQNEAQLDKSGLPSDRFFAERPEGSVSTLKIQRTQQEDSAVYLCASSAQVNTEAFFGQGTRLTVV.

This clonotype was detected many times. V gene TRBV20-1 combines with J gene TRBJ2-3, with D uncertain. The germline V gene has CDR1 DFQATT and CDR2 SNEGSKA (reference sequence). The V end was cut by 2 bases, the J end by 4 bases, with 10 bases between. The CDR3 is made up of 13 amino acids. CDR3 sequence reads: CSARSQLADTQYF. DNA of the CDR3: TGCAGTGCTAGATCGCAGCTGGCAGATACGCAGTATTTT.

This clonotype came up many times. The rearrangement links TRBV5-1 to TRBJ2-5; the D is unclear. Germline CDR1 is SGHRS and CDR2 is YFSETQ. This CDR3 has 11 amino acids. Trimming removed 4 bases at V and 2 bases at J, with 3 bases between. This CDR3 reads CASSRQETQYF. CDR3 coding DNA: TGCGCCAGCAGCCGGCAAGAGACCCAGTACTTC. Together with reference TRBV5-1 and TRBJ2-5, the CDR3 gives the full variable domain: KAGVTQTPRYLIKTRGQQVTLSCSPISGHRSVSWYQQTPGQGLQFLFEYFSETQRNKGNFPGRFSGRQFSNSRSEMNVSTLELGDSALYLCASSRQETQYFGPGTRLLVL.

This clonotype was observed many times. This chain connects TRBV12-3 or TRBV12-4 to TRBJ2-7; D is ambiguous. The CDR3 extends over 12 amino acids. Trimming took 6 bases from V and 2 from J, leaving 8 bases between them. CDR3 sequence: CASSRYTYEQYF. CDR3 nucleotide sequence: TGTGCCAGCAGCCGCTATACCTACGAGCAGTACTTC.